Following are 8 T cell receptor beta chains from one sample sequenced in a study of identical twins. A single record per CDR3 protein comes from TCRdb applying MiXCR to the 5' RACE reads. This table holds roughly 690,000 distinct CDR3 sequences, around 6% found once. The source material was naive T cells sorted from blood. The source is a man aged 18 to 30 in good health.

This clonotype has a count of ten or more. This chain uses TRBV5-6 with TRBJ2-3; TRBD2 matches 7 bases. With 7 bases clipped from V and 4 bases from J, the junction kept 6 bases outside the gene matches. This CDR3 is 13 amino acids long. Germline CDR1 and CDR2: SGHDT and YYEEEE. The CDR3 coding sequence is TGTGCCAGCTACCTAGCGGACCCAGATACGCAGTATTTT. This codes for CASYLADPDTQYF.

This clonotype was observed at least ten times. The CDR3 region is CATSRDGLAGVEQFF. The DNA for the CDR3 is TGTGCCACCAGCAGAGATGGACTAGCGGGAGTTGAGCAGTTCTTC. The J gene is TRBJ2-1, the V gene TRBV15, with 13 bases lining up with TRBD2. CDR3 length: 15 amino acids. V was pared by 0 bases and J by 9 bases, with 2 bases of the junction left unmatched. Germline V gene sequence: CDR1 LNHNV, CDR2 YYDKDF (reference sequence).

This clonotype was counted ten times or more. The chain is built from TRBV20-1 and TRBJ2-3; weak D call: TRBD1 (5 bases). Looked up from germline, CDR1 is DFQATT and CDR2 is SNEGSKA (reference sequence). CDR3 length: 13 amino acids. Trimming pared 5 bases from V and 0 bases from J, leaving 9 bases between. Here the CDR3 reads CSARQLSTDTQYF. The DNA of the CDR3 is TGCAGTGCTCGACAGTTAAGCACAGATACGCAGTATTTT.

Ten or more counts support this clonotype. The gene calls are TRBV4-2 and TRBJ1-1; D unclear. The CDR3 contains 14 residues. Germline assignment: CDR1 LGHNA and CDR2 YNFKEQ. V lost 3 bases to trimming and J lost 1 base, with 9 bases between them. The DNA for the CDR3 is TGTGCCAGCAGCCACAGACGGGAGAACACTGAAGCTTTCTTT. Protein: CASSHRRENTEAFF.

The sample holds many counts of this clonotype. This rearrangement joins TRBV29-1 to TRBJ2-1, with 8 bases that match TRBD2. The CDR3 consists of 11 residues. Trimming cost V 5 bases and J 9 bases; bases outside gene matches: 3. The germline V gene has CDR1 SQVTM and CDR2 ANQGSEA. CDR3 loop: CSVIGGGEQFF. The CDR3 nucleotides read TGCAGCGTTATCGGGGGGGGTGAGCAGTTCTTC.

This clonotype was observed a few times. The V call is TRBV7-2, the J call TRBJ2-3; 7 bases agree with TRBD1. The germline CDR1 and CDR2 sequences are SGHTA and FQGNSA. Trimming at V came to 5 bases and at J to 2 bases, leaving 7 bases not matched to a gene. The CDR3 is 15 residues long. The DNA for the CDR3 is TGTGCCAGCAGCCGCCGGGACAGCTTCACAGATACGCAGTATTTT. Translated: CASSRRDSFTDTQYF.

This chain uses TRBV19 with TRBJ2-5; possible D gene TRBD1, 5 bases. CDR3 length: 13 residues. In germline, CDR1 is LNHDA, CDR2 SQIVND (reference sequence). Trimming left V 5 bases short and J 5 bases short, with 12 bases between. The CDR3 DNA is TGTGCCAGTAGTGGGCAGGGATGGGAGACCCAGTACTTC. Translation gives CASSGQGWETQYF.

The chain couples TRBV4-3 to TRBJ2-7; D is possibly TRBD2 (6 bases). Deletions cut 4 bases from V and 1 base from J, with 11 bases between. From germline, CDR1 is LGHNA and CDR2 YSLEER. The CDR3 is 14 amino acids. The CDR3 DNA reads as TGCGCCAGCAGCCCCAGGGCGGGGTCCTACGAGCAGTACTTC. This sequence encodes CASSPRAGSYEQYF.